Listed below are T cell receptor beta chains from one sample, sequenced in a study of response to subunit inactivated influenza vaccine. TCRdb reanalysed the RT-PCR reads using MiXCR and keeps one entry per CDR3 protein. The sample consists of 550,000 to 800,000 distinct CDR3 sequences, approximately 15% of them appearing once. The material sequenced was PBMCs from blood, taken about 14 days before vaccination. The origin of the receptors is a man between 45 and 60 years old who received an inactivated influenza vaccine. Both conserved end residues are part of each CDR3. D genes are given only for firm matches. Expanded clones get a size class; other rows say once, few or many, or leave the size out.

.	TRBV6-1	few	TRBJ1-6	TGTGCCAGCAGACAATTAGGCGGGCCGACTAATTCACCCCTCCACTTT	CASRQLGGPTNSPLHF
TRBD2	TRBV9	few	TRBJ2-1	TGTGCCAGCAGCGTAGCTGAGGATAGCGGGAGCCCCCTGGGTTGGAATGAGCAGTTCTTC	CASSVAEDSGSPLGWNEQFF
TRBD1	TRBV6-1	.	TRBJ2-5	TGTGCCAGCAGCCAAACCTGGACAGGGAGCTACCAAGAGACCCAGTACTTC	CASSQTWTGSYQETQYF
TRBD2	TRBV24-1	.	TRBJ2-1	TGTGCCACCAGTGCCATAGCGGGAGACTACAATGAGCAGTTCTTC	CATSAIAGDYNEQFF
.	TRBV9	.	TRBJ2-2	TGTGCCAGCAGCACGGAGGGAGCTGGCGGGGAGCTGTTTTTT	CASSTEGAGGELFF
TRBD1	TRBV29-1	few	TRBJ2-3	TGCAGCGTTCCCGGGACAGGCTCCACAGATACGCAGTATTTT	CSVPGTGSTDTQYF
.	TRBV20-1	.	TRBJ1-2	TGCAGTGCTAGAGATCCGACGGGATATTATGGCTACACCTTC	CSARDPTGYYGYTF
.	TRBV5-1	.	TRBJ2-7	TGCGCCAGCAGCTTGGTTCCCCAAAATTCCCGGCTTCTCTACGAGCAGTACTTC	CASSLVPQNSRLLYEQYF
.	TRBV12-3/TRBV12-4	.	TRBJ1-1	TGTGCCAGCAGGGCCACGTGGGGGATATACACTGAAGCTTTCTTT	CASRATWGIYTEAFF
.	TRBV4-2	.	TRBJ2-2	TGTGCCAGCAGCCACCCTGGGGACTCATCGAACACCGGGGAGCTGTTTTTT	CASSHPGDSSNTGELFF
TRBD1	TRBV20-1	.	TRBJ2-7	TGCAGTGCTCCGGGACAGTGGAGAGGCGAGCAGTACTTC	CSAPGQWRGEQYF
TRBD2	TRBV4-2	few	TRBJ2-1	TGTGCCAGCAGCCAAGATAAGACTAGCGGGAACAATGAGCAGTTCTTC	CASSQDKTSGNNEQFF
TRBD2	TRBV6-5	few	TRBJ2-3	TGTGCCAGCAGTTACCCAGCGGGGGGGGTCACAGATACGCAGTATTTT	CASSYPAGGVTDTQYF
.	TRBV12-5	.	TRBJ2-5	TGTGCTAGTGGTCCCGGGACTTGGGAGACCCAGTACTTC	CASGPGTWETQYF
.	TRBV30	.	TRBJ2-5	TGTGCCTGGAACCCCGGGACAACCCAAGAGACCCAGTACTTC	CAWNPGTTQETQYF
.	TRBV5-6	.	TRBJ2-2	TGTGCCAGCAGCTCAAGACAGGAGATCACCGGGGAGCTGTTTTTT	CASSSRQEITGELFF
TRBD1	TRBV19	few	TRBJ1-1	TGTGCCAGTAGTAGACAGGGCGAGTTTACTGAAGCTTTCTTT	CASSRQGEFTEAFF
.	TRBV12-3/TRBV12-4	many	TRBJ2-2	TGTGCCAGCAGCGAACTATCGATCACCGGGGAGCTGTTTTTT	CASSELSITGELFF
.	TRBV3-1	.	TRBJ2-1	TGTGCCAGCAGCCCTATGAGACATACCAATGAGCAGTTCTTC	CASSPMRHTNEQFF
.	TRBV10-3	few	TRBJ1-2	TGTGCCATCAGTGACCAGACGGGGGGAGGCACCTTC	CAISDQTGGGTF
.	TRBV19	.	TRBJ2-2	TGTGCCAGTAGTATAGCCGTCGGCGGGGAGCTGTTTTTT	CASSIAVGGELFF
.	TRBV6-5	few	TRBJ1-6	TGTGCCAGCAGTTACAGTACTCAGCTTAATTCACCCCTCCACTTT	CASSYSTQLNSPLHF
.	TRBV7-2	few	TRBJ2-7	TGTGCCAGCAGCTACCAGGGAGGTTACGAGCAGTACTTC	CASSYQGGYEQYF
.	TRBV7-9	.	TRBJ2-4	TGTGCCAGCAGTTTCGGAGCGGACAGCCGGGACAAAAACATTCAGTACTTC	CASSFGADSRDKNIQYF
.	TRBV29-1	few	TRBJ2-1	TGCAGCGTTGGTCGGAGGCTCTCCTACAATGAGCAGTTCTTC	CSVGRRLSYNEQFF
.	TRBV2	few	TRBJ2-1	TGTGCCAGCAGTGGGCCTCTAGGGTCATACAATGAGCAGTTCTTC	CASSGPLGSYNEQFF
TRBD1	TRBV6-1	few	TRBJ1-5	TGTGCCAGCAGTGAACAGGGGGCCAATCAGCCCCAGCATTTT	CASSEQGANQPQHF
.	TRBV28	few	TRBJ2-7	TGTGCCAGCCGCTGGAAGGGGGTCCACGAGCAGTACTTC	CASRWKGVHEQYF
.	TRBV12-3/TRBV12-4	few	TRBJ1-2	TGTGCCAGCGAACAGCGTAGGGGCTATGGCTACACCTTC	CASEQRRGYGYTF
TRBD1	TRBV5-1	few	TRBJ2-5	TGCGCCAGCAGCACCGGACAGGGGGCAAGAGAGACCCAGTACTTC	CASSTGQGARETQYF
TRBD1	TRBV28	once	TRBJ2-1	TGTGCCAGCAGCGGGACAGAAAGCTCCTACAATGAGCAGTTCTTC	CASSGTESSYNEQFF
TRBD2	TRBV5-5	.	TRBJ2-5	TGTGCCAGCAGCTTACCCCTAGCGGAAGAGACCCAGTACTTC	CASSLPLAEETQYF
.	TRBV5-1	.	TRBJ1-1	TGCGCCAGCAGCTTGGATACTGAAACTGAAGCTTTCTTT	CASSLDTETEAFF
.	TRBV7-2	.	TRBJ2-5	TGTGCCAGCAGCTTAGATGGGCCCCAAGAGACCCAGTACTTC	CASSLDGPQETQYF
.	TRBV12-3/TRBV12-4	.	TRBJ1-5	TGTGCCCGCAGTCAAAGTTACAATCAGCCCCAGCATTTT	CARSQSYNQPQHF
TRBD1	TRBV7-2	few	TRBJ2-2	TGTGCCAGCAGCCCAGACAGGGTGGGGACCGGGGAGCTGTTTTTT	CASSPDRVGTGELFF
.	TRBV20-1	.	TRBJ2-3	TGCAGTGCTAGAGATTGGGCGGGGCGCAGCACAGATACGCAGTATTTT	CSARDWAGRSTDTQYF
TRBD2	TRBV20-1	.	TRBJ2-7	TGCAGTGCTAGCGTTACTAGCGGCCTCTTGTACGAGCAGTACTTC	CSASVTSGLLYEQYF
TRBD2	TRBV12-3/TRBV12-4	.	TRBJ2-3	TGTGCCAGCAACCCTAGCGGGAGTCCAAATACGCAGTATTTT	CASNPSGSPNTQYF
.	TRBV6-5	.	TRBJ2-2	TGTGCCAGCAGTTATTCCGGACTGTTGGGCGGGGAGCTGTTTTTT	CASSYSGLLGGELFF
TRBD1	TRBV10-3	.	TRBJ2-1	TGTGCCATCAGGGCGGACAGGGGGGGCAATGAGCAGTTCTTC	CAIRADRGGNEQFF
.	TRBV7-2	.	TRBJ1-2	TGTGCCAGCAGCCTCTCGACAGGAAGCCGTTTAGGTGGCTACACCTTC	CASSLSTGSRLGGYTF
.	TRBV12-3/TRBV12-4	few	TRBJ2-7	TGTGCCAGCACCCCGACAGGAGCGATCTACGAGCAGTACTTC	CASTPTGAIYEQYF
.	TRBV5-1	.	TRBJ1-5	TGCGCCAGCAGCCTCGACTTCAATCAGCCCCAGCATTTT	CASSLDFNQPQHF
.	TRBV20-1	few	TRBJ2-2	TGCAGTGCTATCCCGGGGGTAACCGGGGAGCTGTTTTTT	CSAIPGVTGELFF
.	TRBV25-1	few	TRBJ1-3	TGTGCCAGCAGTGATCTGGCAAGAGGAAACACCATATATTTT	CASSDLARGNTIYF